A single sample gave rise to the 31 T cell receptor beta chains below, sequenced in a study of blood T cell repertoires in COVID-19. Sequenced by immunoSEQ multiplex PCR; TCRdb stores in-frame clones only, minus some. The repertoire has 150,000 to 200,000 clones, about 81% of them found once; the top ten carry about 11%. The sequenced sample consisted of peripheral blood. The source of these receptors is a man aged 60-69 years with active or convalescent COVID-19.

V usage is TRBV15 and J usage is TRBJ2-1; 8 bases fit TRBD1. CDR1 is LNHNV and CDR2 is YYDKDF in the germline V gene (reference sequence). V shed 2 bases, J shed 9 bases, and the junction held 6 bases outside the gene matches. This CDR3 has 14 residues. CDR3 protein: CATSRTGQGGEQFF. CDR3 DNA sequence: TGTGCCACCAGCAGAACCGGACAGGGCGGTGAGCAGTTCTTC. The entire variable domain, with the rest obtained from reference TRBV15 and TRBJ2-1, is as follows: DAMVIQNPRYQVTQFGKPVTLSCSQTLNHNVMYWYQQKSSQAPKLLFHYYDKDFNNEADTPDNFQSRRPNTSFCFLDIRSPGLGDTAMYLCATSRTGQGGEQFFGPGTRLTVL.

The chain employs TRBV3-1 (or the pseudogene TRBV3-2) and TRBJ2-5, with unresolved D. Trimming removed 3 bases from V and 3 bases from J, with 5 bases in between. Germline CDR1 reads LGHDT; CDR2 reads YNNKEL (reference sequence). The CDR3 is 12 amino acids. CDR3 residues: CASSQNKETQYF. CDR3 sequence (DNA): TGTGCCAGCAGCCAGAACAAAGAGACCCAGTACTTC.

The rearrangement links TRBV11-3 to TRBJ2-1, with D maybe TRBD1 (5 bases). CDR3 size: 13 residues. CDR1 and CDR2 from the germline V gene are SGHNT and YENEEA. V lost 3 bases, J lost 9 bases, and 12 bases lay in between. CDR3 protein: CASSLNSQGEQFF. The CDR3 nucleotides are TGTGCCAGCAGCTTGAATAGCCAGGGTGAGCAGTTCTTC. The entire variable domain, with the rest obtained from reference TRBV11-3 and TRBJ2-1, is as follows: EAGVVQSPRYKIIEKKQPVAFWCNPISGHNTLYWYLQNLGQGPELLIRYENEEAVDDSQLPKDRFSAERLKGVDSTLKIQPAELGDSAVYLCASSLNSQGEQFFGPGTRLTVL.

This clone was counted between two and nine times. The chain recombines TRBV7-8 with TRBJ1-1; TRBD1 might be the D (6 bases). V lost 5 bases, J lost 0 bases, and 22 bases lay in between. Germline CDR1 SGHVS, CDR2 FQNEAQ. The CDR3 contains 18 residues. CDR3 nucleotide sequence: TGTGCCAGCAGCCCCTTTGGGGTTGGTGGGGGCATGAACACTGAAGCTTTCTTT. Translated, it gives CASSPFGVGGGMNTEAFF.

The J gene is TRBJ1-2, the V gene TRBV6-6, with a tentative D call TRBD1 (6 bases). Germline loops: CDR1 MNHNY, CDR2 SVGAGI (reference sequence). This CDR3 is built from 13 residues. V gave up 6 bases and J gave up 2 bases, with 10 bases separating them. The CDR3 sequence is CASSQDRNYGYTF. In DNA, the CDR3 is TGTGCCAGCAGCCAGGACAGAAACTATGGCTACACCTTC.

The chain has TRBV5-8 and TRBJ1-5; TRBD1 is a possible D gene (6 bases). V was pared by 4 bases and J by 1 base, with 9 bases between. CDR3 length: 14 amino acids. Germline CDR1 SGHTS, CDR2 YDEGEE. CDR3 sequence reads: CASSHTGSNQPQHF. The CDR3 DNA is TGTGCCAGCAGCCATACAGGGAGCAATCAGCCCCAGCATTTT.

The genes are TRBV3-1 (or the pseudogene TRBV3-2) and TRBJ2-3, with 9 bases that match TRBD2. CDR1 and CDR2 from the germline V gene are LGHDT and YNNKEL (reference sequence). V was clipped by 5 bases and J by 1 base; unmatched bases: 4. This CDR3 has 15 amino acids. Written as DNA, the CDR3 is TGTGCCAGCAGCGCGGCGGGGGGGGGCACAGATACGCAGTATTTT. Translating it yields CASSAAGGGTDTQYF.

The chain recombines TRBV7-9 with TRBJ1-1, with D possibly TRBD1 on 6 matching bases. Trimming took off 5 bases at V and 6 bases at J, with 19 bases between the two ends. Germline lookup yields CDR1 SEHNR and CDR2 FQNEAQ (reference sequence). This CDR3 contains 15 residues. CDR3 nucleotides: TGTGCCAGCAGCCCACTAGGGACACCCATCGCTGAAGCTTTCTTT. It encodes CASSPLGTPIAEAFF.

This sequence joins TRBV3-1 (or the pseudogene TRBV3-2) and TRBJ1-3; 9 bases align to TRBD1. The V gene end was trimmed by 4 bases and the J gene end by 4 bases; junction bases not matched to a gene: 5. Germline lookup yields CDR1 LGHDT and CDR2 YNNKEL (reference sequence). This CDR3 has 15 residues. CDR3 loop: CASSPGTGGGNTIYF. The DNA for the CDR3 is TGTGCCAGCAGCCCCGGTACAGGGGGCGGAAACACCATATATTTT.

This chain links TRBV6-5 with TRBJ2-7; 9 bases are a match to TRBD1. The CDR3 runs to 14 residues. Trimming took 5 bases from V and 5 from J; bases not matched to a gene: 7. Germline CDR1 MNHEY, CDR2 SVGAGI. CDR3 sequence reads: CASSPGTGFHEQYF. For the CDR3, the DNA is TGTGCCAGCAGTCCTGGGACAGGGTTTCACGAGCAGTACTTC.

The chain combines TRBV7-2 with TRBJ2-3; 12 nucleotides line up with TRBD2. V lost 6 bases and J lost 0; bases outside the gene matches: 7. Germline V gives CDR1 SGHTA, CDR2 FQGNSA. The CDR3 covers 17 residues. CDR3 residues: CASRPLAGGPSTDTQYF. For the CDR3, the DNA is TGTGCCAGCAGACCCCTAGCGGGAGGGCCGAGCACAGATACGCAGTATTTT.

The chain links TRBV5-8 to TRBJ2-3, with 10 positions matching TRBD1. V shed 4 bases, J shed 4 bases, and the junction held 6 bases outside the gene matches. CDR1 SGHTS and CDR2 YDEGEE come from the germline V gene. The CDR3 runs to 15 residues. The CDR3: CASSADRGPADTQYF. In nucleotides, the CDR3 is TGTGCCAGCAGCGCAGACAGGGGGCCAGCAGATACGCAGTATTTT.

This clone appeared a single time. V gene TRBV14 combines with J gene TRBJ1-1; D gene unclear. Trimming cost V 4 bases and J 2 bases, with 11 bases left between them. This CDR3 is built from 14 residues. Per germline, CDR1 SGHDN and CDR2 FVKESK. The CDR3 here is CASSRLGSNTEAFF. The CDR3 DNA follows: TGTGCCAGCAGCCGGCTGGGCAGTAACACTGAAGCTTTCTTT.

V usage is TRBV5-4 and J usage is TRBJ2-5; D is perhaps TRBD2 (7 bases). The ends were cut back, 4 bases at V and 5 bases at J, with 18 bases in the middle. The CDR3 sequence is 15 residues long. Germline loops: CDR1 SGHNT, CDR2 YYREEE (reference sequence). Here the CDR3 reads CASSRWGGGHETQYF. The DNA for the CDR3 is TGTGCCAGCAGCCGGTGGGGAGGGGGGCACGAGACCCAGTACTTC.

The rearrangement links TRBV19 to TRBJ2-2; weak D call: TRBD2 (6 bases). V was shortened by 6 bases and J by 4 bases, with 12 bases between the two germline ends. This CDR3 spans 14 amino acids. CDR1 is LNHDA, CDR2 SQIVND, per germline (reference sequence). The CDR3 sequence is CASRLGRRTGELFF. CDR3 nucleotides: TGTGCCAGTAGGCTGGGGAGGCGCACCGGGGAGCTGTTTTTT.

The rearrangement uses TRBV5-1 and TRBJ2-3; 15 bases map to TRBD2. The trim removed 7 bases at V and 5 bases at J, leaving 5 bases unmatched. Germline-derived CDR1 and CDR2 are SGHRS and YFSETQ. The CDR3 length is 15 residues. The CDR3 here is CASGLAGGLGDTQYF. In DNA, the CDR3 is TGCGCCAGCGGACTAGCGGGGGGGCTTGGAGATACGCAGTATTTT.

This clone appeared a single time. The rearrangement uses TRBV6-5 and TRBJ2-5; TRBD2 might be the D (6 bases). The germline CDR1 and CDR2 sequences are MNHEY and SVGAGI. The V end was cut by 8 bases, the J end by 5 bases, with 15 bases between. This CDR3 is 13 amino acids long. This CDR3 is CASDEGGLETQYF. The DNA of the CDR3 is TGTGCCAGCGACGAGGGAGGTTTGGAGACCCAGTACTTC.

This clone occurred many times. V is TRBV6-1 and J is TRBJ1-5, with a tentative D call TRBD1 (5 bases). The germline V and J ends were trimmed by 2 bases and 4 bases, with 12 bases remaining between them. Germline V gives CDR1 MNHNS, CDR2 SASEGT. This CDR3 comprises 15 residues. The CDR3 is CASSEQMGGNQPQHF. As DNA, the CDR3 is TGTGCCAGCAGTGAACAGATGGGGGGAAATCAGCCCCAGCATTTT.

This chain connects TRBV11-3 to TRBJ2-1; TRBD2 agrees at 7 bases. The V segment lost 3 bases and the J segment 6 bases; nucleotides outside the gene matches: 11. The germline gives CDR1 SGHNT, CDR2 YENEEA. This CDR3 comprises 16 residues. Here the CDR3 reads CASSFTSAQEGNEQFF. CDR3 coding DNA: TGTGCCAGCAGCTTTACTAGCGCCCAAGAAGGCAATGAGCAGTTCTTC.

In this sample, this clone turned up once. The chain links TRBV28 to TRBJ1-4; 8 nucleotides match TRBD1. Germline-derived CDR1 and CDR2 are MDHEN and SYDVKM. After removal of 4 bases from V and 7 bases from J, the junction contained 5 bases not matched to a gene. This CDR3 contains 14 residues. The CDR3 reads CASSSPDRAEKLFF. The CDR3 nucleotides are TGTGCCAGCAGTTCCCCGGACAGGGCTGAAAAACTGTTTTTT.

This clone was seen just once. J is TRBJ1-4 and V is TRBV9; tentatively, D is TRBD1 (5 bases). Germline V lookup: CDR1 SGDLS, CDR2 YYNGEE. V lost 6 bases and J 5 bases, leaving 11 bases between the germline ends. The CDR3 runs to 13 residues. This CDR3 is CASIVKGNEKLFF. CDR3 sequence (DNA): TGTGCCAGCATCGTGAAGGGGAATGAAAAACTGTTTTTT.

Here the CDR3 reads CASSLTDRAGELFF. CDR3 bases: TGTGCCAGCAGCCTAACAGACAGAGCTGGGGAGCTGTTTTTT. The V gene is TRBV5-5, the J gene TRBJ2-2; TRBD1 might be the D (5 bases). This CDR3 spans 14 amino acids. V was shortened by 4 bases and J by 8 bases, with 15 bases between the two germline ends. Germline V gene sequence: CDR1 SGHKS, CDR2 YYEKEE (reference sequence).

The chain employs TRBV19 and TRBJ2-1; 8 nucleotides match TRBD2. Germline V gene lookup returns CDR1 LNHDA and CDR2 SQIVND (reference sequence). The CDR3 is 17 residues long. The junction had 10 bases not matched to a gene; V was cut back by 1 base and J by 5 bases. DNA for the CDR3: TGTGCCAGTAGTATAGCGTTTGGTCTAGCGGGTCACAATGAGCAGTTCTTC. Its protein product is CASSIAFGLAGHNEQFF.

V gene TRBV6-5 combines with J gene TRBJ1-1, with D unclear. CDR1 MNHEY and CDR2 SVGAGI come from the germline V gene. The CDR3 is made up of 13 amino acids. Trimming removed 4 bases from V and 1 base from J, with 7 bases in between. For the CDR3, the DNA is TGTGCCAGCAGTTTCCAGCGGAACACTGAAGCTTTCTTT. Translation: CASSFQRNTEAFF.

This clone came up a few times. This may be a read error: a much more frequent sequence differs by one nucleotide. Written as DNA, the CDR3 is TGTGCCAGCAGCCAAAACAGTGAAAAACTGTTTTTT. Translating it yields CASSQNSEKLFF. J is TRBJ1-4 and V is TRBV14, with D uncertain. Germline CDR1 is SGHDN and CDR2 is FVKESK. Trimming pared 2 bases from V and 7 bases from J, leaving 5 bases between. CDR3 size: 12 residues.

In this sample, this clone turned up a few times. The chain carries TRBV5-4 and TRBJ2-1, with 12 bases identical to TRBD2. The CDR3 runs 15 residues. V lost 7 bases, J lost 2 bases, and 4 bases stayed unmatched. Germline CDR1 is SGHNT and CDR2 is YYREEE (reference sequence). The CDR3 sequence: CASLTSGSPYNEQFF. For the CDR3, the DNA is TGTGCCAGCTTGACTAGCGGGAGTCCCTACAATGAGCAGTTCTTC.

The chain joins TRBV5-8 to TRBJ1-4; 9 bases fit TRBD1. This CDR3 has 14 amino acids. Germline CDR1 reads SGHTS; CDR2 reads YDEGEE. The V gene end was trimmed by 4 bases and the J gene end by 7 bases; junction bases not matched to a gene: 5. The CDR3 coding sequence is TGTGCCAGCAGCCGGGGACAGGGAGGTGAAAAACTGTTTTTT. Its translation is CASSRGQGGEKLFF.

This chain uses TRBV5-4 with TRBJ2-7; TRBD2 agrees at 10 bases. Trimming removed 4 bases from V and 3 bases from J; junction bases left unmatched: 4. This CDR3 is 14 amino acids long. The V gene's germline CDR1 is SGHNT and CDR2 YYREEE (reference sequence). CDR3 in DNA: TGTGCCAGCAGCGATTCTAGCGGGAGCTACGAGCAGTACTTC. Its translation is CASSDSSGSYEQYF.

The V call is TRBV6-2 or TRBV6-3, the J call TRBJ2-7; D may be TRBD1 (6 bases). The V and J ends lost 7 bases and 2 bases respectively, with 18 bases between them. Germline V gene data show CDR1 as MNHEY and CDR2 as SVGEGT. The CDR3 runs 15 residues. The DNA of the CDR3 is TGTGCCAGCACCCCACGGGACACAGTAACCTACGAGCAGTACTTC. Translation gives CASTPRDTVTYEQYF.

This chain uses TRBV27 with TRBJ2-6; no clear D. There are 14 residues in the CDR3. Germline V gene data show CDR1 as MNHEY and CDR2 as SMNVEV (reference sequence). Trimming shortened V by 2 bases and J by 4 bases, and 6 bases separated the two germline ends. The CDR3 region has the DNA TGTGCCAGCAGTTTACTATCCGGGGCCAACGTCCTGACTTTC. Its protein is CASSLLSGANVLTF.

The V and J genes are TRBV19 and TRBJ2-1; TRBD2 might be the D (6 bases). V lost 3 bases and J 7 bases, leaving 16 bases between the germline ends. CDR1 is LNHDA, CDR2 SQIVND, per germline (reference sequence). This CDR3 is 15 amino acids long. CDR3 DNA sequence: TGTGCCAGTAGTATGGGACGTAGCGGTCGGAATGAGCAGTTCTTC. Translating it yields CASSMGRSGRNEQFF.